The text below deals with one T cell receptor beta chain. As yet, its antigen is unknown. TCRdb re-called the 5' RACE reads with MiXCR, one entry per CDR3 protein. The sample consists of 400,000 or so distinct CDR3 sequences, around 19% of them appearing once. This sample stems from a study of T-cell memory formation after mild COVID-19. Study-wide results and limits: Balance between CD4 and CD8 was seen in clones contracting day 15 to 85, and a CD4+ lean was seen in later expanders.

The sequenced sample consisted of PBMCs or a T cell subset sorted from them (not recorded which). The clonotype comes from an adult woman who had mild COVID-19 (a few samples of this study predate the infection). Cell type and time point are not known.

DNA for the CDR3: TGTGCCAGCAGTTACTCCTCCAGCGACTCCTACGAGCAGTACTTC. Its translation: CASSYSSSDSYEQYF. The V and J genes are TRBV6-5 and TRBJ2-7; D gene ambiguous. CDR1 is MNHEY, CDR2 SVGAGI, per germline. CDR3 length equals 15 residues. V lost 0 bases and J 0 bases, leaving 9 bases between the germline ends.